The following is a T cell receptor (beta chain) sequence with its context. The data originate from a study of identical twins. TCRdb re-analysed the 5' RACE reads in MiXCR, keeping a single row per CDR3 protein. The sample yields a few hundred thousand distinct CDR3 sequences, 9.6% seen once. The V and J ends lost 4 bases and 9 bases respectively, with 10 bases between them. The CDR3 is 12 residues long. A further study also used this sample, focusing on yellow fever vaccine responses in identical twins.

Specimen: PBMCs. This chain uses TRBV12-3 or TRBV12-4 with TRBJ2-1; possibly TRBD2 for D (6 bases). This receptor was taken from a woman aged 18-29 years in good health. The CDR3 coding sequence is TGTGCCAGCAGTTCTATGGGAGGTGAGCAGTTCTTC. Residues: CASSSMGGEQFF.